Here is one TCR beta chain with its context. These data originate in a study of esophageal squamous cell carcinoma under preoperative chemotherapy. Overall study: Both tumor-infiltrating lymphocytes and peripheral blood T cells had their TCR repertoires profiled.

One entry per CDR3 protein, called by TCRdb with MiXCR from the PCR reads. This repertoire shows fewer than 18,000 distinct CDR3 sequences, 60% found once; its top ten account for roughly 50%. Regarding time point: before preoperative PTX-NDP chemotherapy. CDR3 length: 15 residues. Germline V lookup: CDR1 ENHRY, CDR2 SYGVKD. This specimen was taken from a patient given preoperative chemotherapy. This TCR was sampled from a human donor with esophageal squamous cell carcinoma. The donor label of this sample is uncertain. This chain uses TRBV10-3 with TRBJ2-5, with TRBD1 matching 8 bases. The J call is doubtful: the DNA matches TRBJ2-1 better. The CDR3 coding sequence is TGTGCCACAAAAAGGGGACAGGTCCCCTCGGATGAGCAGTTCTTC. This sequence encodes CATKRGQVPSDEQFF.